The T cell receptor (beta chain) described here comes from a study of T cells in Graves' hyperthyroidism and ophthalmopathy (dated by TCRdb to about 2019). Describing the broader study: Peripheral blood samples were taken at initial diagnosis, before any treatment was given. Following sampling, methimazole starting at 30 mg daily was given to hyperthyroidism patients, and high-dose intravenous methylprednisolone was given to ophthalmopathy patients. According to the paper, TCR Vbeta CDR3 sequencing was carried out on 135 peripheral blood samples, which came from 40 to 45 ophthalmopathy, fewer than 80 hyperthyroidism and around 17 progressor patients. Prospective prediction of ophthalmopathy was tested in an independent validation cohort of fewer than 20 hyperthyroidism patients and approximately 17 patients who later progressed to ophthalmopathy. In addition, the study compared T-cell repertoires in thyroid tissue and in blood from six Graves' hyperthyroidism patients. The roughly 94 discovery patients were randomly divided into training and test sets at a 7:3 ratio. A discovery cohort of around 98 patients, about 43 with Graves' ophthalmopathy and about 58 with stable Graves' hyperthyroidism, was used to find distinguishing TCR V-J signatures.

This clonotype was picked up many times. Its target antigen remains unknown. The input lacks base qualities; no much larger clone sits a single base away. Paper-wide results and their limitations: In validation, the model predicted progression to ophthalmopathy a median of roughly 6.5 months before onset, with roughly 70% sensitivity and 72.22% specificity. A 13 V-J signature model separated ophthalmopathy from stable hyperthyroidism, with 87.88% sensitivity and roughly 84% specificity in cross-validation and 80%/75% in testing. Most expanded thyroid clonotypes (frequency above 0.001) were also detected in blood, suggesting blood repertoires may reflect thyroid immune responses. No statistical method was used to fix the sample size in advance, and group allocation was not hidden from the investigators.

Graves' hyperthyroidism was defined as stable when no progression to ophthalmopathy occurred over 18 months of follow-up. Hyperthyroidism patients were newly diagnosed, had a disease duration of under 2 months, and were aged 18 to 65 years. Patients with uncontrolled infections, other autoimmune diseases, pregnancy or lactation were excluded. Diagnoses were established on the basis of clinical symptoms, serum thyroxine and TRAb, thyroid ultrasound, and orbital computed tomography. PBMCs were isolated from about 9.1 ml of fresh peripheral blood by Ficoll-Paque density gradient centrifugation. Trizol reagent was used to extract total RNA, and RNA quality was then checked on an Agilent 2100 Bioanalyzer. TCR beta CDR3 regions were amplified from RNA transcripts. The first round of RT-PCR for the TCR CDR3 was performed with the HTBI primer set and the Qiagen OneStep RT-PCR kit. The libraries were constructed in a second round of multiplex PCR and then size-selected and purified. Paired-end sequencing of the libraries was performed with 100 bp reads on an Illumina HiSeq2000. The original pipeline was this. SOAPnuke was used to process the raw data, with reads discarded if the reads contained adapters or uncalled bases, had a mean Phred below 15, or lacked an exact constant-primer or identifier match. High-quality paired reads were merged with COPE v1.2.5, and unique nucleotide sequences were defined as clonotypes. MiTCR v1.1 was used to align the clonotypes against IMGT TRBV, TRBD and TRBJ reference segments. Only V-J combinations with frequency above 0.0001, covering 99.2% of repertoires, were analysed. The TCS score was defined as the ratio of F50 (clonal expansion) to E x V (chaos), calculated using BLOSUM62-based TCRdist between CDR3 peptides within each V-J. Welch's t-statistics and random forest reduced fewer than 600 V-J features to 13, which were used in a naive Bayes classifier (R e1071). TCRdb passed the public sequencing reads through fastp at Q25 and MiXCR, retaining productive beta sequences. Identical CDR3 protein sequences are pooled into one entry, listed with their most common genes and DNA. What appears here as the V and J calls and clone size reflects TCRdb's work, not the paper's. Recorded for this sample are 600,000 to 900,000 distinct CDR3 sequences; about 16% of them occurred a single time. The leading ten clones occupy approximately 8.4% of the sample.

The germline V gene gives CDR1 as MDHEN and CDR2 as SYDVKM. Its CDR3 holds 14 amino acids, cysteine through phenylalanine. Only the CDR3 portion is preserved as DNA: 42 bases, with reading frame beginning at the first base. The germline V end is reduced by 5 bases and the J end by 6 bases; junction bases left unmatched: 7. The chain links TRBV28 with TRBJ2-1; TRBD1 agrees with 7 junctional bases. The sample comprised blood. The sequence came from a man between 18 and 29 years old with Graves' hyperthyroidism. For the CDR3, the sequence is CASSTTGVVNEQFF. The DNA sequence is as follows: TGTGCCAGCAGTACAACAGGGGTGGTCAATGAGCAGTTCTTC.